The present T cell receptor beta chain was sequenced within a study of beta chain features in type 1 diabetes. Expressed TCRB transcripts were sequenced because the isolated RNA had all been reverse transcribed beforehand. Naive, central memory and regulatory T cell samples averaged about 3.57 million reads. Using immunoSEQ multiplex PCR, the repertoire was profiled, and TCRdb retains in-frame clones only, with some absent. The sample records about 150,000 clones, 10% being singletons. General study results and limits: In all four CD4+ subsets, TCRB CDR3 length was significantly, moderately reduced in type 1 diabetes.

A note on this clone: The target antigen is unknown.

The CDR3 has 13 amino acids. The V end lost 3 bases, the J end lost 6 bases, and 12 bases lay between the germline ends. CDR1 is KGHSH and CDR2 is LQKENI in the germline V gene. The collection from each donor was one heparinised blood draw averaging around 120 mL. Sequences were obtained from central memory CD4+ T cells from blood. The chain couples TRBV18 to TRBJ2-7; the D gene is possibly TRBD1 (6 bases). The clonotype was recovered from a man aged 25-45 years with type 1 diabetes. The CDR3 protein is CASSPSRDIEQYF. CDR3 nucleotide sequence: TGTGCCAGCTCACCCTCCCGGGACATCGAGCAGTACTTC. Full variable domain (remainder filled in from reference TRBV18 and TRBJ2-7): NAGVMQNPRHLVRRRGQEARLRCSPMKGHSHVYWYRQLPEEGLKFMVYLQKENIIDESGMPKERFSAEFPKEGPSILRIQQVVRGDSAAYFCASSPSRDIEQYFGPGTRLTVT.